The 7 T cell receptor beta chains below all came from one sample that was sequenced in a study of identical twins. MiXCR, applied by TCRdb to the 5' RACE reads, yields one record per CDR3 protein. The table has 750,000 to 950,000 distinct CDR3 sequences, 9% to 15% seen once. The sample also formed part of further work on yellow fever vaccine responses in identical twins.

The sequencing input was PBMCs. The receptors come from a woman aged 18 to 35 in good health.

This clonotype was counted a few times. This chain links TRBV11-2 with TRBJ2-7; no clear D gene. The CDR3 has 15 amino acids. Germline values: CDR1 SGHAT, CDR2 FQNNGV. The V gene lost 5 bases and the J gene lost 3 bases, with 17 bases spanning the gap. The CDR3 region is CASSPNLVPDYEQYF. The CDR3 nucleotides read TGTGCCAGCAGCCCCAACCTGGTCCCAGACTACGAGCAGTACTTC.

This clonotype was seen more than once but under ten times. The chain recombines TRBV7-9 with TRBJ2-3, with D possibly matching TRBD2 (6 bases). The germline V gene has CDR1 SEHNR and CDR2 FQNEAQ (reference sequence). The CDR3 has 16 amino acids. Trimming removed 4 bases from V and 0 bases from J, with 14 bases in between. The chain's CDR3 is CASSYNPGLSTDTQYF. For the CDR3, the DNA is TGTGCCAGCAGCTATAATCCGGGACTTAGCACAGATACGCAGTATTTT. Combining the CDR3 with reference TRBV7-9 and TRBJ2-3 gives the whole variable domain DTGVSQNPRHKITKRGQNVTFRCDPISEHNRLYWYRQTLGQGPEFLTYFQNEAQLEKSRLLSDRFSAERPKGSFSTLEIQRTEQGDSAMYLCASSYNPGLSTDTQYFGPGTRLTVL.

In this sample, this clonotype turned up a few times. This CDR3 is CASSPLRGGNEQFF. CDR3 DNA: TGTGCCAGCAGCCCACTCCGGGGGGGCAATGAGCAGTTCTTC. The chain couples TRBV11-2 to TRBJ2-1; 8 nucleotides line up with TRBD2. The germline V gene has CDR1 SGHAT and CDR2 FQNNGV. V lost 5 bases to trimming and J lost 6 bases; unmatched junction nucleotides: 6. This CDR3 comprises 14 residues. Drawing the rest from reference TRBV11-2 and TRBJ2-1, the complete variable domain is EAGVAQSPRYKIIEKRQSVAFWCNPISGHATLYWYQQILGQGPKLLIQFQNNGVVDDSQLPKDRFSAERLKGVDSTLKIQPAKLEDSAVYLCASSPLRGGNEQFFGPGTRLTVL.

The chain combines TRBV7-8 with TRBJ1-1; perhaps TRBD1 as D (5 bases). The V end lost 2 bases, the J end lost 2 bases, and 12 bases lay between the germline ends. CDR1 SGHVS and CDR2 FQNEAQ come from the germline V gene. The CDR3 totals 15 residues. As DNA, the CDR3 is TGTGCCAGCAGCTTACACCGGGACCGTAACACTGAAGCTTTCTTT. Protein sequence: CASSLHRDRNTEAFF.

The chain uses TRBV20-1 and TRBJ2-3, with D perhaps matching TRBD2 (6 bases). This CDR3 has 13 amino acids. The V gene's germline CDR1 is DFQATT and CDR2 SNEGSKA (reference sequence). Trimming removed 5 bases at V and 6 bases at J, with 15 bases between. DNA of the CDR3: TGCAGTGCTGGCGGGGTAGAGGCTGATACGCAGTATTTT. Protein product: CSAGGVEADTQYF.

The gene calls are TRBV25-1 and TRBJ2-7, with TRBD2 identical over 10 bases. The V segment lost 7 bases and the J segment 8 bases; nucleotides outside the gene matches: 8. The CDR3 consists of 13 residues. CDR1 and CDR2 from the germline V gene are MGHDK and SYGVNS. Written as DNA, the CDR3 is TGTGCCAGCAATGGGGCTAGCGGGAGTAAGCAGTACTTC. Its translation: CASNGASGSKQYF.

The chain links TRBV3-1 to TRBJ2-7, with 10 bases matching TRBD2. With 2 bases clipped from V and 12 bases from J, the junction kept 13 bases outside the gene matches. CDR3 length equals 15 residues. Germline V gives CDR1 LGHDT, CDR2 YNNKEL (reference sequence). The CDR3 region has the DNA TGTGCCAGCAGCCAATTCGCTGGGACTAGCGCGGAGTGGTACTTC. The encoded protein is CASSQFAGTSAEWYF.